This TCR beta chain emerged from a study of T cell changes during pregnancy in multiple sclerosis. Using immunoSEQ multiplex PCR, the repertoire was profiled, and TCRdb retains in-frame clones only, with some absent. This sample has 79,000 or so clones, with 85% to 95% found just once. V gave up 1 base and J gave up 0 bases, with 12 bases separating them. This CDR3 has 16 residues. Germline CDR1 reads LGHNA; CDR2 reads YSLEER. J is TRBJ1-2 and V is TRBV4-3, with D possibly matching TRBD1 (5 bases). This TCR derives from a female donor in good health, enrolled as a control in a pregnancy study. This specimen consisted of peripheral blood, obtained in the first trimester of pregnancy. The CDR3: CASSQAQTGANYGYTF. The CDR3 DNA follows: TGCGCCAGCAGCCAAGCCCAGACGGGGGCTAACTATGGCTACACCTTC.